This T cell receptor beta chain came from a study of blood T cell repertoires in COVID-19. For the study at large: Sites in the United States, Italy and Spain provided acute and convalescent COVID-19 samples.

Losses at the gene ends were 3 bases for V and 4 bases for J; bases not matched to a gene: 8. The V gene's germline CDR1 is SGDLS and CDR2 YYNGEE. The CDR3 spans 15 residues. Source study methods: Reference gene primer amplification gave nucleated cell count estimates. Generated by immunoSEQ multiplex PCR, the TCRdb table keeps only in-frame clones and is missing some. For V, J and clone size, that table is used; D and trimming come from the DNA. The sample holds some 41,000 clones, more than 65% seen once. The V call is TRBV9, the J call TRBJ2-3; 7 bases map to TRBD1. Specimen: peripheral blood. The receptor's source is a woman aged 65 to 85 with acute or convalescent COVID-19. The CDR3 loop is CASSATGDEADTQYF. The CDR3 DNA sequence: TGTGCCAGCAGCGCCACAGGGGATGAAGCAGATACGCAGTATTTT.